This T cell receptor beta chain was found in a study of blood T cell repertoires in COVID-19. Trimming took off 1 base at V and 5 bases at J, with 11 bases between the two ends. From germline, CDR1 is SGHAT and CDR2 FQNNGV. CDR3 length equals 14 residues. Participant-reported clinical history was the basis for cohort assignment. A COVID-19 case had been met by exposed participants during the 2 weeks before study entry. Source study methods: The authors estimated nucleated cell counts from reference gene primer amplification. The method was immunoSEQ multiplex PCR; TCRdb's version includes in-frame clones alone and lacks a portion of them. Clonal size and the V and J genes are those of that table, whereas D and trimming came from the DNA. The sample records about 250,000 clones, around 84% being singletons.

Sequencing was done on a sample of PBMCs or T cells enriched from blood (not recorded which). The chain combines TRBV11-2 with TRBJ1-2; D might be TRBD1 (6 bases). The clonotype originates from a woman between 45 and 60 years old who had been exposed to COVID-19. For the CDR3, the DNA is TGTGCCAGCAGCTTAGTACCAGGGGAATATGGCTACACCTTC. Translated, it gives CASSLVPGEYGYTF.